This T cell receptor beta chain derives from a study of OX40 agonist ivuxolimab in advanced cancers. Overall study: Every 2 weeks, patients received ivuxolimab intravenously, dosed at 0.01 to 10 mg/kg.

Assay used: immunoSEQ multiplex PCR; TCRdb lists only in-frame clones, some missing. Of approximately 72,000 clones listed, 84% are singletons. Deletions cut 2 bases from V and 4 bases from J, with 14 bases between. CDR1 SGHTA and CDR2 FQGNSA come from the germline V gene. The CDR3 runs 15 residues. The sample in question was CD4+ or CD8+ T cells sorted from blood, obtained in a trial of the OX40 agonist ivuxolimab. This TCR was sampled from an adult with an advanced solid tumor such as melanoma, head and neck, liver or kidney cancer. The rearrangement links TRBV7-2 to TRBJ1-2; perhaps TRBD1 as D (5 bases). As DNA, the CDR3 is TGTGCCAGCAGCTTAAACGGAGGGGCGGCCTATGGCTACACCTTC. Amino acids: CASSLNGGAAYGYTF.